These 30 T cell receptor beta chains originate from one sample sequenced in a study of shared T cell receptors in the human thymus. Measured with immunoSEQ multiplex PCR; TCRdb has only the in-frame clones, and not every one. The repertoire holds some 720,000 clones, with 70% to 90% as singletons. The same data also went into a second study, on human thymus T cells.

Specimen: thymocytes. The source is a boy under three years old with a congenital heart defect.

This sequence joins TRBV7-2 and TRBJ2-7; D is ambiguous. Trimming removed 5 bases from V and 6 bases from J, with 20 bases in between. Germline CDR1 and CDR2: SGHTA and FQGNSA. The length of the CDR3 is 15 residues. CDR3 sequence (DNA): TGTGCCAGCAGCCCCGATACATGGGCCCCCCGCGAGCAGTACTTC. It specifies CASSPDTWAPREQYF.

The V call is TRBV29-1, the J call TRBJ2-7; a weak D match, TRBD1 (6 bases). With 7 bases removed from V and 0 bases from J, the gap between germline ends came to 16 bases. Germline values: CDR1 SQVTM, CDR2 ANQGSEA. The CDR3 is 14 amino acids. The CDR3 loop reads CSALDSRSSYEQYF. The CDR3 DNA reads TGCAGCGCGCTGGACAGTCGGTCCTCCTACGAGCAGTACTTC.

The V call is TRBV7-2, the J call TRBJ2-7; TRBD2 matches 8 bases. CDR3 length equals 15 residues. The V and J ends lost 5 bases and 5 bases, in that order; junction bases with no gene match: 11. Germline CDR1 and CDR2: SGHTA and FQGNSA. CDR3 nucleotides: TGTGCCAGCAGCCACGTGCTCCAGCGGGAGAACGAGCAGTACTTC. Residues: CASSHVLQRENEQYF. Complete variable domain (other parts from reference TRBV7-2 and TRBJ2-7): GAGVSQSPSNKVTEKGKDVELRCDPISGHTALYWYRQSLGQGLEFLIYFQGNSAPDKSGLPSDRFSAERTGGSVSTLTIQRTQQEDSAVYLCASSHVLQRENEQYFGPGTRLTVT.

CDR3 in amino acids: CASSLQGNAIKNTEAFF. The CDR3 DNA follows: TGTGCCAGCAGTTTACAGGGTAACGCAATTAAGAACACTGAAGCTTTCTTT. The rearrangement joins TRBV27 to TRBJ1-1; perhaps TRBD1 as D (5 bases). The CDR3 is 17 amino acids. V was shortened by 2 bases and J by 1 base, with 17 bases between the two germline ends. Germline assignment: CDR1 MNHEY and CDR2 SMNVEV (reference sequence).

This chain joins TRBV6-1 and TRBJ2-3; 8 nucleotides match TRBD1. V lost 2 bases to trimming and J lost 3 bases; unmatched junction nucleotides: 7. Germline-derived CDR1 and CDR2 are MNHNS and SASEGT. This CDR3 contains 16 residues. The CDR3 here is CASSEPDRVSTDTQYF. Here the CDR3 DNA reads TGTGCCAGCAGTGAACCGGACAGGGTATCTACAGATACGCAGTATTTT.

This chain joins TRBV14 and TRBJ1-3; TRBD1 aligns across 7 bases. V lost 4 bases, J lost 0 bases, and 3 bases stayed unmatched. The CDR3 runs to 15 residues. The germline V gene has CDR1 SGHDN and CDR2 FVKESK. CDR3 amino acids: CASSLGQTSGNTIYF. In DNA form, the CDR3 reads TGTGCCAGCAGCCTGGGACAGACCTCTGGAAACACCATATATTTT.

The V call is TRBV5-4, the J call TRBJ2-1, with 9 bases lining up with TRBD2. The CDR3 runs to 17 residues. The germline gives CDR1 SGHNT, CDR2 YYREEE (reference sequence). This chain's CDR3 is CAQWASGTQRTYNEQFF. DNA for the CDR3: TGTGCTCAATGGGCTAGCGGGACCCAGAGAACCTACAATGAGCAGTTCTTC.

The V gene is TRBV25-1, the J gene TRBJ1-2; weak D call: TRBD1 (5 bases). CDR1 MGHDK and CDR2 SYGVNS come from the germline V gene. With 3 bases removed from V and 5 bases from J, the gap between germline ends came to 16 bases. The CDR3 is 15 amino acids. The DNA for the CDR3 is TGTGCCAGCAGTGACCCAGGCGCGGGGGGTTATGGCTACACCTTC. Residues: CASSDPGAGGYGYTF.

The rearrangement uses TRBV29-1 and TRBJ2-2; 10 bases fit TRBD1. The germline gives CDR1 SQVTM, CDR2 ANQGSEA. The J segment lost 6 bases and the V segment lost 3 bases, leaving 7 bases of the junction unmatched. This CDR3 has 15 amino acids. The CDR3 sequence: CSVDPGQGRAGELFF. In nucleotides, the CDR3 is TGCAGCGTTGACCCGGGACAGGGGAGGGCCGGGGAGCTGTTTTTT.

This clone was counted a single time. This chain joins TRBV18 and TRBJ2-7; TRBD2 agrees at 11 bases. The CDR3 is made up of 19 amino acids. Looked up from germline, CDR1 is KGHSH and CDR2 is LQKENI. After removal of 0 bases from V and 2 bases from J, the junction contained 12 bases not matched to a gene. The DNA for the CDR3 is TGTGCCAGCTCACCACCGAACGGGACTAGCGGCCGCAATCCCTACGAGCAGTACTTC. Translation gives CASSPPNGTSGRNPYEQYF.

The chain has TRBV6-5 and TRBJ2-2; TRBD1 agrees at 10 bases. CDR3 length: 16 amino acids. V lost 1 base to trimming and J lost 6 bases; unmatched junction nucleotides: 5. Germline V gene sequence: CDR1 MNHEY, CDR2 SVGAGI. In DNA, the CDR3 is TGTGCCAGCAGTTACTGGGACAGGGGTATGGCCGGGGAGCTGTTTTTT. It codes for CASSYWDRGMAGELFF.

The chain couples TRBV27 to TRBJ2-5; D possibly uses TRBD1 or TRBD2 (5 bases each). The J call is uncertain, as TRBJ2-7 better fits the DNA end. The CDR3 totals 17 residues. Germline-derived CDR1 and CDR2 are MNHEY and SMNVEV (reference sequence). The CDR3 is CASSPGRSRAAGGEQYF. The CDR3 DNA reads as TGTGCCAGCAGCCCCGGGCGGTCTCGGGCGGCTGGGGGCGAGCAGTACTTC.

V and J are TRBV5-1 and TRBJ2-7; 7 bases map to TRBD1. The CDR3 is 18 amino acids. Per germline, CDR1 SGHRS and CDR2 YFSETQ. Trimming cost V 0 bases and J 5 bases; bases outside gene matches: 17. The CDR3 region is CASSLAGLDRLMIDEQYF. The CDR3 nucleotides read TGCGCCAGCAGCTTGGCCGGTCTGGACAGGTTGATGATCGACGAGCAGTACTTC.

The chain recombines TRBV6-1 with TRBJ2-5; 9 nucleotides agree with TRBD2. CDR1 is MNHNS and CDR2 is SASEGT in the germline V gene. V shed 7 bases, J shed 5 bases, and the junction held 11 bases outside the gene matches. The CDR3 consists of 15 residues. The CDR3: CASTRRSGGRETQYF. CDR3 nucleotide sequence: TGTGCCAGCACCCGAAGAAGCGGGGGGCGGGAGACCCAGTACTTC.

The chain links TRBV27 to TRBJ2-2, with D hard to call. Germline V gene data show CDR1 as MNHEY and CDR2 as SMNVEV (reference sequence). The V end was cut by 5 bases, the J end by 3 bases, with 16 bases between. The CDR3 is 16 amino acids. CDR3 region: CASSPPGAKYTGELFF. CDR3 DNA: TGTGCCAGCAGTCCGCCGGGTGCGAAATACACCGGGGAGCTGTTTTTT.

The chain carries TRBV4-1 and TRBJ2-3, with 10 bases matching TRBD2. The trim removed 3 bases at V and 0 bases at J, leaving 3 bases unmatched. The CDR3 loop spans 16 amino acids. Looked up from germline, CDR1 is MGHRA and CDR2 is YSYEKL. The CDR3 reads CASSHETSGSTDTQYF. The CDR3 DNA reads TGCGCCAGCAGCCACGAGACTAGCGGGAGCACAGATACGCAGTATTTT.

The rearrangement links TRBV27 to TRBJ2-1; D may be TRBD1 (6 bases). V lost 4 bases to trimming and J lost 12 bases, with 16 bases between them. This CDR3 has 13 amino acids. Germline lookup yields CDR1 MNHEY and CDR2 SMNVEV (reference sequence). The CDR3 loop is CASSSTGPGGQFF. Written as DNA, the CDR3 is TGTGCCAGCAGTTCAACAGGGCCCGGAGGGCAGTTCTTC.

The table lists this clone with a count of one. The V call is TRBV30, the J call TRBJ2-7; 14 nucleotides line up with TRBD2. The length of the CDR3 is 15 residues. With 4 bases clipped from V and 5 bases from J, the junction kept 7 bases outside the gene matches. Per the germline V gene, CDR1 is GTSNPN and CDR2 is SVGIG (reference sequence). CDR3 sequence: CAWKTGLAGEHEQYF. The CDR3 DNA reads as TGTGCCTGGAAAACGGGACTAGCGGGAGAACACGAGCAGTACTTC. Drawing the rest from reference TRBV30 and TRBJ2-7, the complete variable domain is SQTIHQWPATLVQPVGSPLSLECTVEGTSNPNLYWYRQAAGRGLQLLFYSVGIGQISSEVPQNLSASRPQDRQFILSSKKLLLSDSGFYLCAWKTGLAGEHEQYFGPGTRLTVT.

This clone was observed a single time. The chain has TRBV6-5 and TRBJ1-1; weak D call: TRBD1 (6 bases). The CDR3 is made up of 16 amino acids. The V end was cut by 1 base, the J end by 6 bases, with 18 bases between. Germline assignment: CDR1 MNHEY and CDR2 SVGAGI. CDR3 sequence reads: CASSYYPRGGPPEAFF. The CDR3 DNA follows: TGTGCCAGCAGTTACTACCCTAGGGGGGGCCCCCCTGAAGCTTTCTTT.

The rearrangement uses TRBV4-1 and TRBJ2-7; TRBD2 agrees at 14 bases. This CDR3 contains 18 residues. CDR1 MGHRA and CDR2 YSYEKL come from the germline V gene. Trimming at V came to 4 bases and at J to 2 bases, leaving 10 bases not matched to a gene. The CDR3 bases are TGCGCCAGCAGCCCCGGGACTAGCGGGAGAGGAGGCCCCTACGAGCAGTACTTC. Translating gives CASSPGTSGRGGPYEQYF.

The rearrangement joins TRBV27 to TRBJ2-1, with 9 positions matching TRBD2. The germline V gene encodes CDR1 MNHEY and CDR2 SMNVEV (reference sequence). Trimming removed 2 bases from V and 5 bases from J; junction bases left unmatched: 13. The length of the CDR3 is 18 residues. In DNA form, the CDR3 reads TGTGCCAGCAGTTTAGCCTCGCCTAGCGGGATCCTACACAATGAGCAGTTCTTC. Encoded protein: CASSLASPSGILHNEQFF.

The chain carries TRBV19 and TRBJ1-1; D remains ambiguous. CDR3 length: 14 amino acids. V shed 7 bases and J shed 1 base, with 13 bases lying between them. The germline V gene has CDR1 LNHDA and CDR2 SQIVND (reference sequence). The CDR3 region has the DNA TGTGCCAGTACCCCTACGGTACCGAACACTGAAGCTTTCTTT. It translates to CASTPTVPNTEAFF.

This clone was counted only a few times. The chain employs TRBV4-3 and TRBJ2-3; the match to TRBD2 covers 10 bases. After removal of 0 bases from V and 2 bases from J, the junction contained 8 bases not matched to a gene. The CDR3 runs to 18 residues. CDR1 and CDR2 (germline): LGHNA, YSLEER. The CDR3 here is CASSQDPAGTSVTDTQYF. The CDR3 DNA reads TGCGCCAGCAGCCAAGATCCCGCCGGGACTAGCGTCACAGATACGCAGTATTTT.

The CDR3 DNA reads TGTGCCAGCAGCTTCGCAGGGGATGGCTACACCTTC. Protein: CASSFAGDGYTF. This chain links TRBV7-9 with TRBJ1-2, with D maybe TRBD1 (6 bases). The CDR3 runs 12 residues. Germline CDR1 is SEHNR and CDR2 is FQNEAQ (reference sequence). Trimming removed 3 bases from V and 6 bases from J, with 8 bases in between. The full variable domain, in which reference TRBV7-9 and TRBJ1-2 provide the parts outside the CDR3, is DTGVSQNPRHKITKRGQNVTFRCDPISEHNRLYWYRQTLGQGPEFLTYFQNEAQLEKSRLLSDRFSAERPKGSFSTLEIQRTEQGDSAMYLCASSFAGDGYTFGSGTRLTVV.

The chain recombines TRBV7-2 with TRBJ2-6; maybe TRBD2 (6 bases). Looked up from germline, CDR1 is SGHTA and CDR2 is FQGNSA. This CDR3 comprises 16 residues. Trimming took off 4 bases at V and 2 bases at J, with 12 bases between the two ends. CDR3: CASSSLRGAGANVLTF. CDR3 coding DNA: TGTGCCAGCAGCTCCCTTCGCGGGGCTGGGGCCAACGTCCTGACTTTC.

The genes are TRBV11-2 and TRBJ2-7; TRBD2 matches at 8 bases. Germline CDR1 and CDR2: SGHAT and FQNNGV. The CDR3 contains 16 residues. V lost 5 bases, J lost 7 bases, and 16 bases stayed unmatched. CDR3 sequence reads: CASSPVATGGPGEQYF. The DNA of the CDR3 is TGTGCCAGCAGCCCTGTGGCAACGGGAGGGCCTGGTGAGCAGTACTTC.

The chain carries TRBV18 and TRBJ2-5, with 7 bases that match TRBD2. J was trimmed by 4 bases and V by 1 base; bases with no gene match: 6. CDR1 KGHSH and CDR2 LQKENI come from the germline V gene. The CDR3 covers 15 residues. The CDR3: CASSPLREMLETQYF. Here the CDR3 DNA reads TGTGCCAGCTCACCACTGCGGGAGATGTTAGAGACCCAGTACTTC. Drawing the rest from reference TRBV18 and TRBJ2-5, the complete variable domain is NAGVMQNPRHLVRRRGQEARLRCSPMKGHSHVYWYRQLPEEGLKFMVYLQKENIIDESGMPKERFSAEFPKEGPSILRIQQVVRGDSAAYFCASSPLREMLETQYFGPGTRLLVL.

This chain joins TRBV25-1 and TRBJ2-1, with D possibly TRBD2 on 5 matching bases. Trimming removed 6 bases from V and 3 bases from J, with 15 bases in between. Germline V lookup: CDR1 MGHDK, CDR2 SYGVNS. This CDR3 spans 15 amino acids. In DNA, the CDR3 is TGTGCCAGCAGCGGGGAAGCTAGTCTCTACAATGAGCAGTTCTTC. This codes for CASSGEASLYNEQFF.

The chain links TRBV12-5 to TRBJ2-7, with TRBD2 matching over 7 bases. J gave up 4 bases and V 1 base, and 10 bases lay outside the gene matches. This CDR3 has 16 residues. Germline-derived CDR1 and CDR2 are LGHNT and FRNRAP. In DNA, the CDR3 is TGTGCTAGTGGTTTGGAGCCGGGGCGGGAGATGTACGAGCAGTACTTC. Its translation is CASGLEPGREMYEQYF.

As concerns this clone: This sample includes further DNA sequences coding for the same CDR3. The chain couples TRBV11-2 to TRBJ2-1; 7 nucleotides line up with TRBD2. V lost 4 bases and J lost 7; bases outside the gene matches: 7. The CDR3 loop spans 14 amino acids. Looked up from germline, CDR1 is SGHAT and CDR2 is FQNNGV. The CDR3 DNA reads as TGTGCCAGCAGCTCCCGGACTAGAAGGAATGAGCAGTTCTTC. Its translation is CASSSRTRRNEQFF.